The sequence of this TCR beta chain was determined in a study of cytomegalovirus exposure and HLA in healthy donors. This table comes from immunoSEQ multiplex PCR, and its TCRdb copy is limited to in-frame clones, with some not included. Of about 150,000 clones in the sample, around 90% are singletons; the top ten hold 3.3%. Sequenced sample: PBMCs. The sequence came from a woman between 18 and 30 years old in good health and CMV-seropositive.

The CDR3 loop is CASSVEDSTGELFF. Here the CDR3 DNA reads TGTGCCAGCAGCGTAGAAGACAGTACCGGGGAGCTGTTTTTT. The V call is TRBV9, the J call TRBJ2-2; tentatively, D is TRBD1 (5 bases). This CDR3 contains 14 residues. Trimming took 0 bases from V and 5 from J, leaving 8 bases between them. The germline V gene encodes CDR1 SGDLS and CDR2 YYNGEE.